This T cell receptor beta chain was identified during a study of cytomegalovirus exposure and HLA in healthy donors. Overall study results and limits: Relative to equally common others, HLA-associated TCR beta chains showed greater clonal expansion in a later analysis. Serostatus for CMV was the only available immune exposure information. TCR beta sequences reportedly predicted most subjects' HLA-A and HLA-B alleles accurately.

This clone has only a few counts. Its antigen remains unidentified. 13 Jbeta primers and 60 Vbeta primers were used for the PCR. Method: immunoSEQ multiplex PCR; TCRdb's copy keeps in-frame clones and lacks some. Here the sample spans roughly 70,000 clones, around 78% being singletons. Germline V lookup: CDR1 LNHDA, CDR2 SQIVND (reference sequence). There are 16 residues in the CDR3. Losses at the gene ends were 6 bases for V and 2 bases for J; bases not matched to a gene: 10. This clonotype was obtained from a man in his fifties in good health and CMV-seronegative. The sample comprised PBMCs. This rearrangement joins TRBV19 to TRBJ2-1; 7 bases map to TRBD1. The CDR3 reads CASRSHTGVPYNEQFF. The CDR3 DNA reads as TGTGCCAGTAGATCACATACAGGGGTGCCCTACAATGAGCAGTTCTTC.